The source of this T cell receptor (beta chain) is a study of T cell changes during pregnancy in multiple sclerosis. V shed 5 bases and J 0 bases; nucleotides not matched to a gene: 4. The CDR3 is 16 residues long. CDR1 is SGHRS, CDR2 YFSETQ, per germline. Repertoires were generated with immunoSEQ multiplex PCR, while TCRdb's copy carries only in-frame clones and drops some. The sample yields roughly 76,000 clones, about nine tenths seen once. The source was CD4+ T cells from peripheral blood mononuclear cells, collected in the second trimester of pregnancy. The chain couples TRBV5-1 to TRBJ2-3, with 12 bases aligning to TRBD2. The TCR was taken from a female donor with multiple sclerosis, enrolled in a pregnancy study. CDR3 region: CASRRLAGESTDTQYF. In DNA form, the CDR3 reads TGCGCCAGCAGGAGACTAGCGGGAGAGAGCACAGATACGCAGTATTTT.